The 4 T cell receptor beta chains below were found in one sample sequenced in a study of blood T cell repertoires in COVID-19. TCRdb keeps only in-frame clones here, not all; method: immunoSEQ multiplex PCR. The profile shows about 69,000 clones, under 85% of them singletons. The sequenced sample consisted of peripheral blood. Source of these receptors: a man in his fifties or sixties with acute or convalescent COVID-19.

Points on this clone: The junction shows a germline mismatch at one end, possibly a read error. The chain joins TRBV4-3 to TRBJ2-6; possibly TRBD1 for D (5 bases). The germline gives CDR1 LGHNA, CDR2 YSLEER. The CDR3 has 15 amino acids. For the CDR3, the DNA is TGCGCCAGCAGCCCGGGTTACTCTGGGGCCAACGTCCCGACTTTC. Translating it yields CASSPGYSGANVPTF.

The CDR3 DNA is TGTGCCAGCAGCCAGCCACAGGGGGCCGGTTCACCCCTCCACTTT. Amino acids: CASSQPQGAGSPLHF. This chain connects TRBV5-6 to TRBJ1-6; 9 bases align to TRBD1. Germline trimming cut 4 bases from V and 9 bases from J; bases unmatched to any gene: 8. This CDR3 has 15 residues. The germline V gene encodes CDR1 SGHDT and CDR2 YYEEEE. Full variable domain (outside the CDR3, taken from reference TRBV5-6 and TRBJ1-6): DAGVTQSPTHLIKTRGQQVTLRCSPKSGHDTVSWYQQALGQGPQFIFQYYEEEERQRGNFPDRFSGHQFPNYSSELNVNALLLGDSALYLCASSQPQGAGSPLHFGNGTRLTVT.

V is TRBV21-1 and J is TRBJ1-4; the D segment call TRBD1 is taken from the table without a DNA check. TRBV21-1 is deemed a pseudogene. There are 16 residues in the CDR3. The DNA for the CDR3 is TGTGCCAGCAGCAAAGCCCCGGACAGGGGGGATGAAAAACTGTTTTTT. It translates to CASSKAPDRGDEKLFF.

V and J are TRBV11-2 and TRBJ1-1; 7 bases fit TRBD1. J was trimmed by 1 base and V by 3 bases; bases with no gene match: 5. From germline, CDR1 is SGHAT and CDR2 FQNNGV. The CDR3 covers 15 residues. CDR3 amino acids: CASSFNPGGNTEAFF. The CDR3 region has the DNA TGTGCCAGCAGCTTTAATCCAGGGGGGAACACTGAAGCTTTCTTT.